This T cell receptor (beta chain) was observed in a study of T cell changes during pregnancy in multiple sclerosis. This clone was counted once. The ends lost 5 bases at V and 2 bases at J; junction bases unmatched: 11. The CDR3 length is 17 residues. Germline CDR1 and CDR2: SGHAT and FQNNGV. TCRdb's table, derived via immunoSEQ multiplex PCR, lists solely in-frame clones and lacks some. The sample consists of fewer than 70,000 clones, 92% of them appearing once. The chain is built from TRBV11-2 and TRBJ2-7, with 11 positions matching TRBD2. The TCR comes from a female donor in good health, enrolled as a control in a pregnancy study. Sequencing used peripheral blood, obtained in the second trimester of pregnancy. The CDR3 spells CASSGAAGLAATYEQYF. CDR3 coding DNA: TGTGCCAGCAGCGGAGCCGCGGGACTAGCGGCTACCTACGAGCAGTACTTC.